This T cell receptor beta chain is from a study of HIV-infected patients and healthy controls. The length of the CDR3 is 13 residues. Germline V gene sequence: CDR1 PRHDT, CDR2 FYEKMQ (reference sequence). Trimming took 8 bases from V and 0 from J, leaving 10 bases between them. Follow-up blood was drawn about 14 weeks, roughly three months, after antiretroviral therapy began. All unsorted peripheral T cells were captured because whole blood was used without fractionation. Approximately 510 ng RNA was reverse transcribed with alpha and beta constant-region primers. Alpha and beta chain libraries were made separately by chain-specific third strand synthesis with multiplexing indices. A 12-nucleotide barcode per molecule came from two concatenated random hexamers added pre-amplification. Each CDR3 protein is one row after TCRdb ran MiXCR on the 5' RACE reads. This sample has approximately 5,000 distinct CDR3 sequences; more than 5.5% occur once, and the top ten carry 33%.

This clonotype was seen many times. Its antigen is unidentified. Study observations and caveats: During therapy, HIV-associated CDR3s fell significantly in frequency, while CMV-associated CDR3s did not change significantly. HIV-infected repertoires had significantly higher mean Gini indices than controls, possibly reflecting oligoclonality.

This sequence joins TRBV13 and TRBJ1-1, with D uncertain. The sequences come from blood, collected during antiretroviral therapy. This TCR was recovered from an adult with HIV infection. DNA of the CDR3: TGTGCCAGCGGAGGTGAGATGAACACTGAAGCTTTCTTT. Residues: CASGGEMNTEAFF.